This TCR beta chain was sequenced during a study of cytomegalovirus exposure and HLA in healthy donors. Sequencing used immunoSEQ multiplex PCR; TCRdb keeps in-frame clones, though not all of them. The sample has around 120,000 clones, more than 75% seen once. Germline lookup yields CDR1 SNHLY and CDR2 FYNNEI. The CDR3 is made up of 13 amino acids. Trimming cost V 6 bases and J 4 bases, with 10 bases left between them. The rearrangement uses TRBV2 and TRBJ2-1; maybe TRBD2 (7 bases). The source of this sequence is a man between 18 and 35 years old in good health and CMV-seronegative. The sample taken for sequencing was PBMCs. CDR3: CASRAGQYNEQFF. Written as DNA, the CDR3 is TGTGCCAGCAGAGCGGGACAATACAATGAGCAGTTCTTC.